These T cell receptor beta chains were read from a single sample in a study of cytomegalovirus exposure and HLA in healthy donors. The data were produced by immunoSEQ multiplex PCR, yet TCRdb's version contains in-frame clones alone and is incomplete. The table includes about 160,000 clones, about 81% detected once. The sample taken for sequencing was PBMCs. Receptor source: a woman under 30 in good health and CMV-seronegative. CDR3s include the opening cysteine and the closing phenylalanine or tryptophan. A D gene is named only where the DNA matches it firmly. Only part of the rows carry a size: once, few, many, or a class if the clone is expanded.

CDR3nt,CDR3aa,d_gene,v_gene,j_gene,abundance
TGCGCCAGCAGCCAAGCCCAGGGTGAGGTGAACTACGAGCAGTACTTC,CASSQAQGEVNYEQYF,.,TRBV4-1,TRBJ2-7,.
TGCGCCAGCAGCCCTACAGGGGGCTCTGGGGCCAACGTCCTGACTTTC,CASSPTGGSGANVLTF,TRBD1,TRBV5-1,TRBJ2-6,.
TGTGCCAGCAGCCTCGAACAGGGGTTATATGGCTACACCTTC,CASSLEQGLYGYTF,TRBD1,TRBV9,TRBJ1-2,.
TGTGCCAGCAGCGACCGAGGAAGCAATCAGCCCCAGCATTTT,CASSDRGSNQPQHF,.,TRBV13,TRBJ1-5,.
TGTGCCAGCAGCCGGGACACCCAGGAGACCCAGTACTTC,CASSRDTQETQYF,.,TRBV2,TRBJ2-5,.
TGTGCCAGCTCACCGGGACAGGGGGCTTCAGGGCAGCCCCAGCATTTT,CASSPGQGASGQPQHF,TRBD1,TRBV18,TRBJ1-5,.
TGTGCCAGCAGTGAAGCGTCGGGGCGGGGCACTGAAGCTTTCTTT,CASSEASGRGTEAFF,.,TRBV6-1,TRBJ1-1,few
TGTGCCAGCAGCTTAAGGGGGAGAGGGGACCATACGCAGTATTTT,CASSLRGRGDHTQYF,.,TRBV11-2,TRBJ2-3,few
TGCGCCAGCAGCCAGGGACTCCTTTCCTACGAGCAGTACTTC,CASSQGLLSYEQYF,.,TRBV4-1,TRBJ2-7,.
TGTGCCAGTAGTATCCTTGGCGGGAGGGCCAGTTACGAGCAGTACTTC,CASSILGGRASYEQYF,TRBD2,TRBV19,TRBJ2-7,.
TGCGCCAGCAGCGTGTCTCTAGCTACCGGGGAGCTGTTTTTT,CASSVSLATGELFF,.,TRBV5-1,TRBJ2-2,.
TGTGCCAGCAGTCGAGACGCAGGGAACACCGGGGAGCTGTTTTTT,CASSRDAGNTGELFF,.,TRBV2,TRBJ2-2,few
TGTGACAGCAGTGGAAGACAGGGATCGAACACTGAAGCTTTCTTT,CDSSGRQGSNTEAFF,TRBD1,TRBV6-1,TRBJ1-1,.
TGTGCCATCACTGGACAGGGCCCCTATGGCTACACCTTC,CAITGQGPYGYTF,TRBD1,TRBV10-3,TRBJ1-2,few
TGTGCCAGCAGCTACGGACATGGGTGGATCAATGAGCAGTTCTTC,CASSYGHGWINEQFF,.,TRBV6-6,TRBJ2-1,.
TGTGCCAGCAGCCGCCCGGGGTCCGGGTACGAGCAGTACTTC,CASSRPGSGYEQYF,.,TRBV11-2,TRBJ2-7,.
TGTGCCAGAAGCGTAGCCCTTGGACAGGTCCCCTACGAGCAGTACTTC,CARSVALGQVPYEQYF,.,TRBV7-5,TRBJ2-7,.
TGTGCCAGCGCTCTCCCCGGGACAGGTGACAGTTGGTATGGCTACACCTTC,CASALPGTGDSWYGYTF,TRBD1,TRBV27,TRBJ1-2,.
TGCGCCAGCAGTCGCGGCTGGGGGACAAATGAGGGCACTGAAGCTTTCTTT,CASSRGWGTNEGTEAFF,.,TRBV5-1,TRBJ1-1,.
TGTGCCAGCAGCTTGGGGGACAGGGGGCGTCGGACTGAAGCTTTCTTT,CASSLGDRGRRTEAFF,TRBD1,TRBV5-4,TRBJ1-1,.
TGTGCCAGCACCCCCAGGATAGCGGGAGGAATAGAGACCCAGTACTTC,CASTPRIAGGIETQYF,TRBD2,TRBV27,TRBJ2-5,.
TGTGCCAGTGCGACGACAGGAATCAATCAGCCCCAGCATTTT,CASATTGINQPQHF,.,TRBV19,TRBJ1-5,.
TGTGCCAGCAGTTACGCCGACAGCACTGAAGCTTTCTTT,CASSYADSTEAFF,.,TRBV6-5,TRBJ1-1,.
TGTGCCAGCGGGGGACAGGGTGGGACCGGGGAGCTGTTTTTT,CASGGQGGTGELFF,TRBD1,TRBV2,TRBJ2-2,.
TGTGCCAGCAGCCCGGGACAGGGATCAGATACGCAGTATTTT,CASSPGQGSDTQYF,TRBD1,TRBV7-3,TRBJ2-3,.
TGCGCCAGCAGCCAGGGACTAGCCAAAAACATTCAGTACTTC,CASSQGLAKNIQYF,.,TRBV4-1,TRBJ2-4,.
TGTGCCAGCAGTGACCATGGGGGGTTCGGGGCAGATACGCAGTATTTT,CASSDHGGFGADTQYF,.,TRBV6-1,TRBJ2-3,few
TGTGCCAGCAGTCCCTTCCAGGGTTTTAATGAAAAACTGTTTTTT,CASSPFQGFNEKLFF,.,TRBV28,TRBJ1-4,.
TGCGCCAGCAGTGAGACAGGAAGACCCTATGGCTACACCTTC,CASSETGRPYGYTF,.,TRBV10-1,TRBJ1-2,.
TGTGCCAGCACGTCCTACCCGATCCCCCTCCACTTT,CASTSYPIPLHF,.,TRBV27,TRBJ1-6,once
TGTGCCAGCAGTTACGGGACAGGGGTAGGGTATGGCTACACCTTC,CASSYGTGVGYGYTF,TRBD1,TRBV6-5,TRBJ1-2,once
TGCGCCAGCAGTGAGTCACTCGTAGCTTTCTTT,CASSESLVAFF,.,TRBV10-2,TRBJ1-1,.
TGCGCCAGCAGCCAGGACGGGACAGGGAGTCAAGGCTACACCTTC,CASSQDGTGSQGYTF,TRBD1,TRBV4-1,TRBJ1-2,few
TGTGCCAGCAGGGCCCGGGGGACTAGCGGCGTTCCATTCTCCGGTGAGCAGTTCTTC,CASRARGTSGVPFSGEQFF,TRBD2,TRBV14,TRBJ2-1,.
TGTGCCAGCAGCATTGGACAGGGGGTGCCCCGGGGGACTGAAGCTTTCTTT,CASSIGQGVPRGTEAFF,TRBD1,TRBV5-6,TRBJ1-1,.
TGCGCCAGCAGCCAAGGGGGACAGGGTGGGCGTGGGACTGAAGCTTTCTTT,CASSQGGQGGRGTEAFF,TRBD1,TRBV4-1,TRBJ1-1,.
TGTGCCTGGAGTGGGACAGGGAGGACTGAAGCTTTCTTT,CAWSGTGRTEAFF,TRBD1,TRBV30,TRBJ1-1,.
TGTGCCTGGACACTGACAGGCTACGAGCAGTACTTC,CAWTLTGYEQYF,.,TRBV30,TRBJ2-7,.
TGCGCCAGCAGTTACCAGGGGGTCGGAACTAATGAAAAACTGTTTTTT,CASSYQGVGTNEKLFF,TRBD1,TRBV5-1,TRBJ1-4,once
TGTGCCAGCAGCGTCTATCCGGGACAGAGCTACGAGCAGTACTTC,CASSVYPGQSYEQYF,TRBD1,TRBV9,TRBJ2-7,.
TGTGCCAGCAGTTACTCCCCGGGACAGGGAACCTCTGAAGCTTTCTTT,CASSYSPGQGTSEAFF,TRBD1,TRBV6-5,TRBJ1-1,.
TGTGCCTGGAGGGGGAGCGGGAAGGTGCAGTTCTTC,CAWRGSGKVQFF,TRBD2,TRBV30,TRBJ2-1,.
TGCGCCAGCAGCTTGGTGGGTACGACACAAGAGACCCAGTACTTC,CASSLVGTTQETQYF,.,TRBV5-1,TRBJ2-5,.
TGTGCCAGCAGCTTCGGGGGTGCGGAGACTGAAGCTTTCTTT,CASSFGGAETEAFF,.,TRBV11-1,TRBJ1-1,.
TGTGCCAGCAGTTTCCGCCCCGGAGGAGAGCAGTTCTTC,CASSFRPGGEQFF,.,TRBV27,TRBJ2-1,.
TGTGCCAGCAGCAGGGACAGGGAGGACACTGAAGCTTTCTTT,CASSRDREDTEAFF,TRBD1,TRBV6-5,TRBJ1-1,once
TGCGCCAGCAGCTTAGCTCGACTAGCGGACTACGAGCAGTACTTC,CASSLARLADYEQYF,TRBD2,TRBV5-1,TRBJ2-7,.
TGTGCCAGCAGCTTACGTAGTCCCTGGCCCCTCCACTTT,CASSLRSPWPLHF,.,TRBV7-7,TRBJ1-6,.
TGTGCCAGCAGCAAAGAAAGCGTAGGAGAATGGCCTACCATAGTCTCCTACGAGCAGTACTTC,CASSKESVGEWPTIVSYEQYF,.,TRBV21-1,TRBJ2-7,.
TGTGCCAGCAGGAGGGAACAGGGGATCGCAGATACGCAGTATTTT,CASRREQGIADTQYF,TRBD1,TRBV2,TRBJ2-3,.
TGTGCCAGCAGCTTAGGAGGCTCGTCAGGGGATGAGCAGTTCTTC,CASSLGGSSGDEQFF,.,TRBV7-9,TRBJ2-1,.
TGCAGCGTTTTTCACCGGATTCAGTACTTC,CSVFHRIQYF,.,TRBV29-1,TRBJ2-4,.
TGTGCCAGCAGTGCCCTCTACACCGGGGAGCTGTTTTTT,CASSALYTGELFF,.,TRBV2,TRBJ2-2,.
TGCGCCAGCAGCTTTGTTCCTGGAAACGGCGGTGCCACAGATACGCAGTATTTT,CASSFVPGNGGATDTQYF,.,TRBV5-1,TRBJ2-3,.